The following is a T cell receptor (beta chain) sequence with its context. The target antigen is unknown. This CDR3 spans 15 amino acids. Germline CDR1 and CDR2: MNHEY and SMNVEV (reference sequence). V lost 3 bases, J lost 8 bases, and 16 bases lay in between. This sample was included in a study of T cells in localized non-small cell lung cancer. Study results and caveats: Maximal T cell clonality occurred in uninvolved adjacent lung, with tumor ranking below it. Prolonged overall survival went with higher T cell density in the blood. Heterogeneity stays possible, as sequencing covered only one tumor region. The appearance of a median about 62 of the top 100 tumor clones was seen in adjacent lung.

The assay was immunoSEQ multiplex PCR, and TCRdb's table has in-frame clones only and misses some. This table holds roughly 90,000 clones, approximately 91% found once. The chain couples TRBV27 to TRBJ2-2, with D perhaps TRBD1 (6 bases). The sequence was obtained from a woman aged 35-75 years with stage II squamous cell lung carcinoma. This sample comprised PBMCs, obtained before any cancer treatment. CDR3 region: CASSFRRQGQGELFF. In nucleotides, the CDR3 is TGTGCCAGCAGTTTCAGGAGGCAGGGGCAAGGGGAGCTGTTTTTT.